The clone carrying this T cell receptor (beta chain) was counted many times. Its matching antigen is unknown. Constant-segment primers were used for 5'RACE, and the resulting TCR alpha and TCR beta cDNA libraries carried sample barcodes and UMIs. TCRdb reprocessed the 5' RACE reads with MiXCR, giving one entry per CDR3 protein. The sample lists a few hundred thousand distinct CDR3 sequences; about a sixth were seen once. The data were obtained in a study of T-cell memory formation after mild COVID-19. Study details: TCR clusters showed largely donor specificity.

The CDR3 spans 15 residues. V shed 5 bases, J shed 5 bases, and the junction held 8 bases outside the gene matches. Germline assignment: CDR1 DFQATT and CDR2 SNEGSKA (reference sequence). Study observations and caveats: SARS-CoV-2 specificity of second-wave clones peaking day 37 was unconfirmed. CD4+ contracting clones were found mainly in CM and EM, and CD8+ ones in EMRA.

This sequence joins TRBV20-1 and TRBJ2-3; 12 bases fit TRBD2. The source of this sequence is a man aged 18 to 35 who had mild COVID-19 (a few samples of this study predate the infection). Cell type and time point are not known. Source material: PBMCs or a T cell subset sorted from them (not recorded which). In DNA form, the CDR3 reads TGCAGTGCTCCCCCTTCTAGCGGGGGGGGAGATACGCAGTATTTT. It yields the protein CSAPPSSGGGDTQYF.